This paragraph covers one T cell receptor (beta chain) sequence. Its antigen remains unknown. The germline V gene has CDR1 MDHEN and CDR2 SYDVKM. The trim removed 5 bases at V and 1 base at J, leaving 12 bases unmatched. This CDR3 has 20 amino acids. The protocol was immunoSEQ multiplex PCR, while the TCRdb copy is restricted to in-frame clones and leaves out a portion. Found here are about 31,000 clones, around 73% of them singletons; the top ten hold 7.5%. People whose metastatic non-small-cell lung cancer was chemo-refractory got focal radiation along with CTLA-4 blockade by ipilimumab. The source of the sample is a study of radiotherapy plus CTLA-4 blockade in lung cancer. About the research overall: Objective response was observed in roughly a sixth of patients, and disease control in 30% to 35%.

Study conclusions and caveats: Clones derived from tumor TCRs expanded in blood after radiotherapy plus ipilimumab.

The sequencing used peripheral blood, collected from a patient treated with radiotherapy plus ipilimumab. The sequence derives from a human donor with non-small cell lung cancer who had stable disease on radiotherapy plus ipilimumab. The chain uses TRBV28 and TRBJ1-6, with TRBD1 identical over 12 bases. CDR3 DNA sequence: TGTGCCAGCAGTATCCCCGGGACAGGGGGCTGGGGTTCCTATAATTCACCCCTCCACTTT. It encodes CASSIPGTGGWGSYNSPLHF.